The clone carrying this T cell receptor beta chain was observed many times. Its matching antigen is unknown. The sample originates from a study of early T cells in non-severe SARS-CoV-2 infection. As part of library construction, unique molecular identifiers were attached to individual cDNA molecules. TCRdb recomputed calls from the 5' RACE reads with MiXCR, one row per CDR3 protein. This sample carries tens of thousands of distinct CDR3 sequences, about 4% of them seen once, and the ten largest clones take 2.5% to 3.5%. General observations from the study: Sequences matched to VDJdb favored anti-spike CD8 responses, while private and CD4 specificities were missed.

V was trimmed by 0 bases and J by 2 bases, leaving 10 bases between them. Germline V gene sequence: CDR1 SGHRS, CDR2 YFSETQ. This CDR3 contains 15 residues. This sequence was found in an adult who was a healthcare worker with PCR-confirmed SARS-CoV-2 infection or an uninfected control (not recorded which). Sample: whole blood. This chain joins TRBV5-1 and TRBJ2-3; the D is unclear. The CDR3 sequence is CASSLDASNTDTQYF. Written as DNA, the CDR3 is TGCGCCAGCAGCTTGGACGCCTCGAACACAGATACGCAGTATTTT.